The T cell receptor beta chain under discussion was sequenced for a study of blood T cell repertoires in COVID-19. Measured with immunoSEQ multiplex PCR; TCRdb has only the in-frame clones, and not every one. The data hold some 67,000 clones, with roughly 90% observed a single time. The CDR3 runs to 14 residues. Germline V gives CDR1 SGHRS, CDR2 YFSETQ. V dropped 0 bases and J dropped 5 bases, with 11 bases sitting between them. Sequences were obtained from peripheral blood. The clonotype comes from a woman in her fifties or sixties with acute or convalescent COVID-19. The rearrangement uses TRBV5-1 and TRBJ2-5; the D gene is possibly TRBD1 (5 bases). As DNA, the CDR3 is TGCGCCAGCAGCTTGGGACAGTCAGGGGAGACCCAGTACTTC. It specifies CASSLGQSGETQYF.